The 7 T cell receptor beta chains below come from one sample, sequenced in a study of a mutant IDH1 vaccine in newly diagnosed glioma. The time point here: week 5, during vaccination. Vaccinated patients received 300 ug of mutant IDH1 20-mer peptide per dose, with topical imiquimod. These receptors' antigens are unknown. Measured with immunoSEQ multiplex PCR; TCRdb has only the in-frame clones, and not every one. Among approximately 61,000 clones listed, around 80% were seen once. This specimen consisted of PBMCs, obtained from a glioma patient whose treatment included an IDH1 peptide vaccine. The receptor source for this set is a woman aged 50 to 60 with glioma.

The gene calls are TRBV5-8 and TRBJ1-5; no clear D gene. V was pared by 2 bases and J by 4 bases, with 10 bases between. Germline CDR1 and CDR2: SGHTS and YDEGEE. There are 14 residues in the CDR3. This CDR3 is CASSFGLQNQPQHF. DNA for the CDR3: TGTGCCAGCAGCTTCGGACTGCAAAATCAGCCCCAGCATTTT.

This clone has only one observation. The CDR3 bases are TGTGCCAGTAGTCCCGGGACAGGGGGAAATGAGCAGTTCTTC. Translation gives CASSPGTGGNEQFF. The chain has TRBV19 and TRBJ2-1, with TRBD1 matching 11 bases. With 5 bases clipped from V and 7 bases from J, the junction kept 4 bases outside the gene matches. Germline-derived CDR1 and CDR2 are LNHDA and SQIVND (reference sequence). The CDR3 has 14 amino acids. Complete variable domain (other parts from reference TRBV19 and TRBJ2-1): DGGITQSPKYLFRKEGQNVTLSCEQNLNHDAMYWYRQDPGQGLRLIYYSQIVNDFQKGDIAEGYSVSREKKESFPLTVTSAQKNPTAFYLCASSPGTGGNEQFFGPGTRLTVL.

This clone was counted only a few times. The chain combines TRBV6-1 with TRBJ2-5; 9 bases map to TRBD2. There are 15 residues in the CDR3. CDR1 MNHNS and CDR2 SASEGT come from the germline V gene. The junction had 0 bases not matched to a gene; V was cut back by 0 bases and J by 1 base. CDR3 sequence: CASSEAAGGQETQYF. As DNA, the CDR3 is TGTGCCAGCAGTGAAGCAGCGGGGGGCCAAGAGACCCAGTACTTC.

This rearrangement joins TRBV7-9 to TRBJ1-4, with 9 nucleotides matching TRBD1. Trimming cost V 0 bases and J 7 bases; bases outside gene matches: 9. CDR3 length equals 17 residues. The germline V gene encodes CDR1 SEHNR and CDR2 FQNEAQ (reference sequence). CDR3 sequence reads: CASSLAGTGIWGEKLFF. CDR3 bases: TGTGCCAGCAGCTTAGCCGGGACAGGGATATGGGGTGAAAAACTGTTTTTT.

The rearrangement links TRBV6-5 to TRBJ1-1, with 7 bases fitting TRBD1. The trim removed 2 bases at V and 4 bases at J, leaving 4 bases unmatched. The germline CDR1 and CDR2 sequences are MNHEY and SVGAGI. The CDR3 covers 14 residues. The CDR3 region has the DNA TGTGCCAGCAGTTACGTCCCAGGGGGCACTGAAGCTTTCTTT. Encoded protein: CASSYVPGGTEAFF.

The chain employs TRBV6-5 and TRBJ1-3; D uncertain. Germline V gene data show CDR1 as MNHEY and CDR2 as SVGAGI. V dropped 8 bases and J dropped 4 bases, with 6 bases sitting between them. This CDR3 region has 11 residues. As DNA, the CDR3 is TGTGCCAGCGGGGAAGGAAACACCATATATTTT. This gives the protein CASGEGNTIYF.

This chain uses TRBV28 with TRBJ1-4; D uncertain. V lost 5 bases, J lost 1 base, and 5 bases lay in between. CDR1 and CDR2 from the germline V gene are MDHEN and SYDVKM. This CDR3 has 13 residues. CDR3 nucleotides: TGTGCCAGCAGTACCCTAACTAATGAAAAACTGTTTTTT. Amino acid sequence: CASSTLTNEKLFF.